These 31 T cell receptor beta chains were all obtained from the same sample, sequenced in a study of blood T cell repertoires in COVID-19. Profiling relied on immunoSEQ multiplex PCR, and the TCRdb table lists in-frame clones only, not all of them. The sample shows about 280,000 clones, over 75% of them seen only once. Source material: peripheral blood. These TCRs come from a human donor in a cohort sampled during active COVID-19.

The chain has TRBV18 and TRBJ1-5, with D tentatively TRBD1 (6 bases). The germline CDR1 and CDR2 sequences are KGHSH and LQKENI. V lost 3 bases and J 7 bases, leaving 13 bases between the germline ends. The CDR3 has 14 amino acids. The CDR3 is CASSPGAPGQPQHF. In DNA form, the CDR3 reads TGTGCCAGCTCACCGGGGGCGCCGGGCCAGCCCCAGCATTTT.

The CDR3 is CATSDTGGSRQETQYF. The CDR3 DNA sequence: TGTGCCACCAGTGATACAGGGGGCTCCCGCCAAGAGACCCAGTACTTC. This chain joins TRBV24-1 and TRBJ2-5; TRBD1 matches at 9 bases. The germline V gene encodes CDR1 KGHDR and CDR2 SFDVKD. This CDR3 has 16 residues. Trimming at V came to 3 bases and at J to 1 base, leaving 5 bases not matched to a gene.

The chain carries TRBV12-1 and TRBJ1-6. TRBV12-1 is a listed pseudogene. CDR3 length: 15 amino acids. For the CDR3, the DNA is TGTGCCAGCAGCTTTGATCGGGGGGAGTACTCACCCCTCCACTTT. Protein: CASSFDRGEYSPLHF.

The chain carries TRBV7-9 and TRBJ2-2; TRBD2 is a possible D gene (6 bases). V was cut by 1 base and J by 4 bases, with 16 bases left in between. The CDR3 runs to 17 residues. From germline, CDR1 is SEHNR and CDR2 FQNEAQ (reference sequence). This chain's CDR3 is CASSLGVSGATTGELFF. In nucleotides, the CDR3 is TGTGCCAGCAGCTTAGGGGTTAGCGGAGCAACCACCGGGGAGCTGTTTTTT.

The chain employs TRBV7-9 and TRBJ2-1, with 7 bases matching TRBD2. The CDR3 runs 16 residues. Losses at the gene ends were 5 bases for V and 7 bases for J; bases not matched to a gene: 14. Germline V gene sequence: CDR1 SEHNR, CDR2 FQNEAQ (reference sequence). This chain's CDR3 is CASSPITSAPANEQFF. The CDR3, as DNA: TGTGCCAGCAGCCCGATAACTAGCGCCCCAGCAAATGAGCAGTTCTTC.

This clone was seen once. Its ends do not fully match the called genes, so a read error is possible. The J gene is TRBJ2-6, the V gene TRBV24-1; D is unresolved. Per the germline V gene, CDR1 is KGHDR and CDR2 is SFDVKD. The CDR3 contains 10 residues. CDR3 in amino acids: CATSTSYGTF. For the CDR3, the DNA is TGTGCCACCAGTACCTCGTACGGTACCTTT.

This clone was picked up a small number of times. The rearrangement joins TRBV18 to TRBJ2-5; TRBD2 matches 14 bases. The CDR3 runs to 14 residues. J lost 5 bases, V lost 10 bases, and 6 bases had no gene match. CDR1 and CDR2 from the germline V gene are KGHSH and LQKENI. The CDR3 region has the DNA TGTGCCACCGGACTAGCGGGAGGTCGGGAGACCCAGTACTTC. Translation: CATGLAGGRETQYF.

The chain joins TRBV28 to TRBJ1-5; the D gene is possibly TRBD1 (5 bases). The V gene's germline CDR1 is MDHEN and CDR2 SYDVKM. Trimming cost V 3 bases and J 7 bases, with 13 bases left between them. There are 14 residues in the CDR3. CDR3: CASSFSGYYQPQHF. As DNA, the CDR3 is TGTGCCAGCAGTTTTTCAGGGTACTACCAGCCCCAGCATTTT.

This sequence joins TRBV11-2 and TRBJ1-1; D is perhaps TRBD1 (5 bases). The CDR3 spans 13 residues. V lost 5 bases, J lost 3 bases, and 10 bases lay in between. From germline, CDR1 is SGHAT and CDR2 FQNNGV. The CDR3 reads CASSRGVDTEAFF. The CDR3, as DNA: TGTGCCAGCAGCCGGGGGGTCGACACTGAAGCTTTCTTT.

The rearrangement uses TRBV7-4 and TRBJ1-3; D gene ambiguous. V was pared by 7 bases and J by 3 bases, with 19 bases between. Germline V gene sequence: CDR1 SGHVT, CDR2 SQSDAQ. The CDR3 spans 16 residues. The CDR3 sequence: CASIQRRGAFGNTIYF. The CDR3 nucleotides are TGTGCCAGCATCCAACGCCGGGGTGCGTTTGGAAACACCATATATTTT.

The chain links TRBV7-8 to TRBJ2-1; 8 bases match TRBD2. Germline CDR1 is SGHVS and CDR2 is FQNEAQ. This CDR3 region has 13 residues. V dropped 3 bases and J dropped 8; count of bases not matched to a gene: 3. CDR3 coding DNA: TGTGCCAGCAGCTTGGTAGCGGGGCATGAGCAGTTCTTC. Its translation: CASSLVAGHEQFF.

This sequence joins TRBV7-3 and TRBJ2-2, with TRBD2 matching over 7 bases. This CDR3 contains 15 residues. Germline V gives CDR1 SGHTA, CDR2 FQGTGA. With 3 bases clipped from V and 3 bases from J, the junction kept 4 bases outside the gene matches. CDR3 sequence (DNA): TGTGCCAGCAGCTTGGGGAGGGTTGACACCGGGGAGCTGTTTTTT. This sequence encodes CASSLGRVDTGELFF.

The rearrangement links TRBV9 to TRBJ1-2; D possibly corresponds to TRBD1 (6 bases). The germline CDR1 and CDR2 sequences are SGDLS and YYNGEE. This CDR3 has 16 residues. Trimming cost V 3 bases and J 7 bases, with 22 bases left between them. The CDR3 protein is CASSALTTGRQGGYTF. The CDR3 DNA is TGTGCCAGCAGCGCTCTAACGACAGGCCGGCAGGGTGGCTACACCTTC.

CDR3 residues: CASSLVVLKETQYF. CDR3 DNA sequence: TGTGCCAGCAGCTTAGTTGTACTGAAAGAGACCCAGTACTTC. This chain links TRBV7-9 with TRBJ2-5; D remains unclear. The CDR3 runs to 14 residues. In germline, CDR1 is SEHNR, CDR2 FQNEAQ (reference sequence). The V end lost 1 base, the J end lost 3 bases, and 9 bases lay between the germline ends.

This clone came up once. The CDR3 ends on some other residue instead of the conserved phenylalanine or tryptophan, so this is likely a read error. No DNA is shown, since the ends of the CDR3 on it are uncertain; the CDR3 is the one TCRdb lists. The chain has TRBV2 and TRBJ2-4; TRBD1 is the table's D call, not checked against the DNA. From its first to its last residue, the CDR3 has 12 amino acids. Germline V gene lookup returns CDR1 SNHLY and CDR2 FYNNEI. The CDR3 sequence is CASSEVGPRMDL.

J is TRBJ2-3 and V is TRBV6-2 or TRBV6-3, with 8 nucleotides matching TRBD2. The CDR3 has 16 residues. V was clipped by 2 bases and J by 5 bases; unmatched bases: 9. CDR1 MNHEY and CDR2 SVGEGT come from the germline V gene. Here the CDR3 reads CASSYRIAGRGDTQYF. Here the CDR3 DNA reads TGTGCCAGCAGTTACAGAATAGCGGGAAGGGGAGATACGCAGTATTTT.

The chain's CDR3 is CASSIVRLVATQYF. CDR3 DNA sequence: TGTGCCAGTAGTATAGTCCGACTAGTAGCTACGCAGTATTTT. The chain employs TRBV19 and TRBJ2-3, with D possibly being TRBD2 (6 bases). The CDR3 has 14 residues. Trimming shortened V by 1 base and J by 8 bases, and 13 bases separated the two germline ends. CDR1 is LNHDA, CDR2 SQIVND, per germline (reference sequence).

The chain joins TRBV3-1 (or the pseudogene TRBV3-2) to TRBJ2-7; the D is unclear. The CDR3 loop spans 12 amino acids. V was cut by 1 base and J by 6 bases, with 7 bases left in between. CDR1 and CDR2 from the germline V gene are LGHDT and YNNKEL (reference sequence). CDR3 nucleotides: TGTGCCAGCAGCCAAGGGTCCGGCGAGCAGTACTTC. Residues: CASSQGSGEQYF.

This sequence joins TRBV19 and TRBJ1-2, with D perhaps matching TRBD1 (6 bases). There are 16 residues in the CDR3. The V and J ends lost 8 bases and 8 bases respectively, with 27 bases between them. Germline loops: CDR1 LNHDA, CDR2 SQIVND (reference sequence). CDR3 region: CASSLSSNRGAHGYTF. The CDR3 bases are TGTGCCAGTTCCCTGTCCTCTAACCGGGGGGCGCACGGCTACACCTTC.

This chain uses TRBV21-1 with TRBJ1-2. TRBV21-1 is flagged as a pseudogene. The CDR3 runs to 11 residues. This chain's CDR3 is CASSTSCGYTF. DNA of the CDR3: TGTGCCAGCAGCACCTCTTGTGGCTACACCTTC.

The V call is TRBV9, the J call TRBJ2-3, with a possible D match to TRBD1 (6 bases). CDR1 and CDR2 from the germline V gene are SGDLS and YYNGEE. This CDR3 region has 15 residues. The ends were cut back, 0 bases at V and 7 bases at J, with 15 bases in the middle. The CDR3 region is CASSVGTVQRNTQYF. The CDR3 DNA is TGTGCCAGCAGCGTAGGGACAGTACAAAGGAATACGCAGTATTTT.

This chain joins TRBV15 and TRBJ1-4, with TRBD1 as a possible D gene (6 bases). The CDR3 covers 15 residues. The V end was cut by 0 bases, the J end by 5 bases, with 10 bases between. CDR1 is LNHNV and CDR2 is YYDKDF in the germline V gene (reference sequence). In nucleotides, the CDR3 is TGTGCCACCAGCAGAGATGTAACAGGGAATGAAAAACTGTTTTTT. Translation gives CATSRDVTGNEKLFF.

The chain is built from TRBV5-8 and TRBJ1-1; TRBD1 aligns across 7 bases. The CDR3 is 15 amino acids. From germline, CDR1 is SGHTS and CDR2 YDEGEE. The V segment lost 4 bases and the J segment 3 bases; nucleotides outside the gene matches: 9. The CDR3 spells CASSQGTEPYTEAFF. In DNA, the CDR3 is TGTGCCAGCAGCCAGGGGACAGAACCTTACACTGAAGCTTTCTTT.

The J gene is TRBJ2-7, the V gene TRBV5-1, with 8 bases fitting TRBD1. V shed 1 base and J 4 bases; nucleotides not matched to a gene: 4. This CDR3 has 14 residues. Per germline, CDR1 SGHRS and CDR2 YFSETQ. Here the CDR3 DNA reads TGCGCCAGCAGCTTGACAGGGGGTGAATACGAGCAGTACTTC. Its protein product is CASSLTGGEYEQYF.

This chain uses TRBV25-1 with TRBJ1-5; no reliable D call. V was shortened by 4 bases and J by 0 bases, with 4 bases between the two germline ends. Per germline, CDR1 MGHDK and CDR2 SYGVNS. The CDR3 covers 13 residues. CDR3 bases: TGTGCCAGCAGTGTCGGTAGCAATCAGCCCCAGCATTTT. Residues: CASSVGSNQPQHF.

The V call is TRBV2, the J call TRBJ2-2; TRBD2 matches at 7 bases. Germline V gene lookup returns CDR1 SNHLY and CDR2 FYNNEI. V lost 9 bases, J lost 3 bases, and 7 bases stayed unmatched. The CDR3 length is 14 residues. This CDR3 is CASQAGLYTGELFF. The CDR3 region has the DNA TGTGCCAGTCAAGCGGGATTGTACACCGGGGAGCTGTTTTTT.

This clone appeared a few times. This sequence joins TRBV5-8 and TRBJ2-2, with a tentative D call TRBD2 (6 bases). This CDR3 has 16 residues. Per the germline V gene, CDR1 is SGHTS and CDR2 is YDEGEE. V lost 4 bases and J 0 bases, leaving 13 bases between the germline ends. CDR3 protein: CASSLSGTSNTGELFF. The CDR3 DNA is TGTGCCAGCAGCCTTTCAGGGACTTCGAACACCGGGGAGCTGTTTTTT.

The chain links TRBV27 to TRBJ2-1, with 11 bases matching TRBD2. V lost 6 bases, J lost 0 bases, and 13 bases stayed unmatched. Looked up from germline, CDR1 is MNHEY and CDR2 is SMNVEV (reference sequence). The CDR3 has 19 residues. The CDR3 region is CASRSSGTSGGSSYNEQFF. The DNA of the CDR3 is TGTGCCAGCAGAAGCAGCGGGACTAGCGGAGGAAGCTCCTACAATGAGCAGTTCTTC.

The chain employs TRBV9 and TRBJ2-1, with a possible D match to TRBD1 (7 bases). V was trimmed by 4 bases and J by 7 bases, leaving 21 bases between them. CDR1 is SGDLS, CDR2 YYNGEE, per germline. The CDR3 is 16 amino acids. The chain's CDR3 is CASSTSGGLGANEQFF. CDR3 in DNA: TGTGCCAGCAGCACATCAGGGGGGTTAGGGGCGAATGAGCAGTTCTTC. The variable domain in full, completed from reference TRBV9 and TRBJ2-1, reads DSGVTQTPKHLITATGQRVTLRCSPRSGDLSVYWYQQSLDQGLQFLIQYYNGEERAKGNILERFSAQQFPDLHSELNLSSLELGDSALYFCASSTSGGLGANEQFFGPGTRLTVL.

The J gene is TRBJ2-2, the V gene TRBV12-3 or TRBV12-4, with D possibly matching TRBD2 (5 bases). V lost 6 bases and J 6 bases, leaving 11 bases between the germline ends. This CDR3 is built from 13 residues. The CDR3 nucleotides are TGTGCCAGCAGCGTTGGGAGCGCCGGGGAGCTGTTTTTT. Translation gives CASSVGSAGELFF.

V gene TRBV18 combines with J gene TRBJ2-7; the match to TRBD2 covers 9 bases. The V and J ends lost 3 bases and 5 bases, in that order; junction bases with no gene match: 5. There are 14 residues in the CDR3. Per germline, CDR1 KGHSH and CDR2 LQKENI. CDR3: CASSPGLALDEQYF. The CDR3 region has the DNA TGTGCCAGCTCACCGGGACTAGCTCTCGACGAGCAGTACTTC.